The 29 T cell receptor beta chains below come from one sample, sequenced in a study of OX40 agonist ivuxolimab in advanced cancers. The repertoire was sequenced with immunoSEQ multiplex PCR; TCRdb's copy has only in-frame clones and lacks some. The repertoire holds around 19,000 clones, with 70% to 90% as singletons. This specimen was CD4+ or CD8+ T cells sorted from blood, taken in a trial of the OX40 agonist ivuxolimab. These TCRs come from an adult with an advanced solid tumor such as melanoma, head and neck, liver or kidney cancer.

The chain employs TRBV6-1 and TRBJ1-2; D gene ambiguous. V gave up 4 bases and J gave up 1 base, with 7 bases separating them. Germline V CDR1 and CDR2: MNHNS, SASEGT. The CDR3 consists of 13 residues. The CDR3 coding sequence is TGTGCCAGCAGTGCCAGGAATAACTATGGCTACACCTTC. It translates to CASSARNNYGYTF.

The sample holds one count of this clone. CDR3 nucleotides: TGTGCCACCAGCAGAGCTGGGACATTTGGCTCCTACGAGCAGTACTTC. This encodes CATSRAGTFGSYEQYF. J is TRBJ2-7 and V is TRBV15; TRBD1 might be the D (6 bases). The germline gives CDR1 LNHNV, CDR2 YYDKDF (reference sequence). This CDR3 has 16 amino acids. The V and J ends lost 1 base and 0 bases respectively, with 13 bases between them.

The chain links TRBV27 to TRBJ2-1, with D uncertain. This CDR3 is 12 amino acids long. Germline lookup yields CDR1 MNHEY and CDR2 SMNVEV (reference sequence). The V end was cut by 5 bases, the J end by 6 bases, with 8 bases between. CDR3 coding DNA: TGTGCCAGCAGTCCCTTCCGCAATGAGCAGTTCTTC. It specifies CASSPFRNEQFF.

V is TRBV15 and J is TRBJ2-2; D perhaps matches TRBD1 (5 bases). The germline gives CDR1 LNHNV, CDR2 YYDKDF (reference sequence). This CDR3 contains 17 residues. The germline V and J ends were trimmed by 0 bases and 4 bases, with 15 bases remaining between them. CDR3 region: CATSRDTRVTGTGELFF. The CDR3 DNA sequence: TGTGCCACCAGCAGAGATACCAGGGTTACGGGCACCGGGGAGCTGTTTTTT.

The rearrangement joins TRBV28 to TRBJ2-5; 9 positions agree with TRBD1. This CDR3 region has 15 residues. After removal of 6 bases from V and 2 bases from J, the junction contained 7 bases not matched to a gene. Germline CDR1 and CDR2: MDHEN and SYDVKM. The CDR3 DNA follows: TGTGCCAGCAGCTCAAGGGACAGGGCTCAAGAGACCCAGTACTTC. This gives the protein CASSSRDRAQETQYF.

This clone occurred once. The V call is TRBV6-5, the J call TRBJ2-3, with D perhaps matching TRBD1 (6 bases). CDR3 size: 15 residues. V lost 7 bases, J lost 6 bases, and 20 bases lay in between. Germline CDR1 and CDR2: MNHEY and SVGAGI. CDR3 sequence (DNA): TGTGCCAGCACCTCCCGGGTCAGAAGGGGGGATACGCAGTATTTT. As protein: CASTSRVRRGDTQYF.

The CDR3 sequence is CASSPQPHNEQFF. CDR3 bases: TGTGCCAGCAGTCCACAACCCCACAATGAGCAGTTCTTC. The chain employs TRBV6-1 and TRBJ2-1; no firm D call. Germline values: CDR1 MNHNS, CDR2 SASEGT. The CDR3 extends over 13 amino acids. V lost 5 bases and J lost 5, with 10 bases in between.

The genes are TRBV18 and TRBJ2-2, with D perhaps TRBD1 or TRBD2 (6 bases each). The germline V gene has CDR1 KGHSH and CDR2 LQKENI. V was pared by 8 bases and J by 5 bases, with 21 bases between. CDR3 size: 16 residues. The CDR3 protein is CASRAPERGETGELFF. CDR3 bases: TGTGCCAGCAGAGCCCCAGAGAGGGGGGAGACCGGGGAGCTGTTTTTT. The full variable domain, with the rest looked up from reference TRBV18 and TRBJ2-2, is NAGVMQNPRHLVRRRGQEARLRCSPMKGHSHVYWYRQLPEEGLKFMVYLQKENIIDESGMPKERFSAEFPKEGPSILRIQQVVRGDSAAYFCASRAPERGETGELFFGEGSRLTVL.

The rearrangement joins TRBV5-1 to TRBJ1-5; 12 nucleotides match TRBD1. CDR1 is SGHRS, CDR2 YFSETQ, per germline. The length of the CDR3 is 15 residues. Unmatched junction bases numbered 4, after V lost 3 bases and J lost 6 bases. The CDR3 DNA sequence: TGCGCCAGCAGCTGGGGGACAGGGGGCTTTCAGCCCCAGCATTTT. This translates into CASSWGTGGFQPQHF. The variable domain in full, with the rest retrieved from reference TRBV5-1 and TRBJ1-5, is KAGVTQTPRYLIKTRGQQVTLSCSPISGHRSVSWYQQTPGQGLQFLFEYFSETQRNKGNFPGRFSGRQFSNSRSEMNVSTLELGDSALYLCASSWGTGGFQPQHFGDGTRLSIL.

The chain is built from TRBV7-2 and TRBJ1-6, with D unclear. The CDR3 has 16 residues. CDR1 is SGHTA and CDR2 is FQGNSA in the germline V gene. V was clipped by 2 bases and J by 6 bases, with 14 bases between them. The CDR3 DNA reads TGTGCCAGCAGCTTACTGGCCAGCGCTGTTAATTCACCCCTCCACTTT. This translates into CASSLLASAVNSPLHF.

The rearrangement joins TRBV27 to TRBJ2-1; D perhaps matches TRBD2 (5 bases). The CDR3 has 16 amino acids. CDR1 and CDR2 from the germline V gene are MNHEY and SMNVEV (reference sequence). Trimming left V 2 bases short and J 6 bases short, with 17 bases between. DNA of the CDR3: TGTGCCAGCAGTTTAAAGGACTCCCCGTTAGGCAATGAGCAGTTCTTC. The encoded protein is CASSLKDSPLGNEQFF.

This clone was observed once. J is TRBJ2-7 and V is TRBV9; possible D gene TRBD2, 6 bases. V lost 3 bases to trimming and J lost 7 bases, with 14 bases between them. Germline V gives CDR1 SGDLS, CDR2 YYNGEE. This CDR3 is 13 amino acids long. CDR3 nucleotides: TGTGCCAGCAGCGATTGGGGGAGCGGGGAGCAGTACTTC. Amino acids: CASSDWGSGEQYF. The full variable domain, in which reference TRBV9 and TRBJ2-7 provide the parts outside the CDR3, is DSGVTQTPKHLITATGQRVTLRCSPRSGDLSVYWYQQSLDQGLQFLIQYYNGEERAKGNILERFSAQQFPDLHSELNLSSLELGDSALYFCASSDWGSGEQYFGPGTRLTVT.

The chain employs TRBV5-1 and TRBJ1-5; 8 positions agree with TRBD1. The V segment lost 0 bases and the J segment 3 bases; nucleotides outside the gene matches: 5. CDR1 and CDR2 (germline): SGHRS, YFSETQ. CDR3 length: 16 residues. CDR3 DNA sequence: TGCGCCAGCAGCTTGGCCGGGACAGGCTACAATCAGCCCCAGCATTTT. Translation: CASSLAGTGYNQPQHF.

This chain connects TRBV7-8 to TRBJ1-5; no clear D gene. CDR3 size: 12 residues. V was pared by 5 bases and J by 8 bases, with 10 bases between. The germline CDR1 and CDR2 sequences are SGHVS and FQNEAQ. The CDR3 sequence is CASSLILEPQHF. The DNA for the CDR3 is TGTGCCAGCAGCCTTATTCTTGAGCCCCAGCATTTT.

The rearrangement joins TRBV28 to TRBJ2-3; 8 nucleotides align to TRBD2. V gave up 3 bases and J gave up 4 bases; unmatched junction bases: 3. Germline V lookup: CDR1 MDHEN, CDR2 SYDVKM. The CDR3 has 14 residues. The CDR3, as DNA: TGTGCCAGCAGTTTGCGGGGGGTGGCAGATACGCAGTATTTT. Its protein is CASSLRGVADTQYF.

V gene TRBV6-8 combines with J gene TRBJ1-6, with a tentative D call TRBD1 (5 bases). V lost 8 bases and J 10 bases, leaving 18 bases between the germline ends. The CDR3 has 14 residues. In germline, CDR1 is MNHGY, CDR2 SAAAGT. DNA for the CDR3: TGTGCCAGCCCCGGGACCGCAAGTCACTCACCCCTCCACTTT. This gives the protein CASPGTASHSPLHF.

This sequence joins TRBV9 and TRBJ1-1; possibly TRBD1 for D (5 bases). Between the trimmed V and J ends, which lost 0 bases and 4 bases, there was a span of 10 bases. Germline CDR1 reads SGDLS; CDR2 reads YYNGEE. This CDR3 region has 14 residues. CDR3 nucleotide sequence: TGTGCCAGCAGCGTAGGGGGCTTCGGCACTGAAGCTTTCTTT. This encodes CASSVGGFGTEAFF.

The chain has TRBV11-2 and TRBJ2-1; D not resolved. Trimming pared 5 bases from V and 4 bases from J, leaving 15 bases between. CDR1 SGHAT and CDR2 FQNNGV come from the germline V gene. CDR3 length equals 15 residues. This CDR3 reads CASSRRGGIYNEQFF. CDR3 nucleotides: TGTGCCAGCAGCCGCCGTGGTGGCATTTACAATGAGCAGTTCTTC.

The chain joins TRBV6-5 to TRBJ1-5; D gene uncertain. This CDR3 has 15 amino acids. Germline V gives CDR1 MNHEY, CDR2 SVGAGI. V was trimmed by 5 bases and J by 0 bases, leaving 11 bases between them. The CDR3 DNA reads as TGTGCCAGCAGTCCCGAGCCTTATAGCAATCAGCCCCAGCATTTT. Its translation: CASSPEPYSNQPQHF.

This clone was detected only once. V is TRBV4-1 and J is TRBJ2-7; the D gene is possibly TRBD1 (6 bases). The CDR3 contains 16 residues. Germline CDR1 and CDR2: MGHRA and YSYEKL. V was pared by 1 base and J by 0 bases, with 13 bases between. The CDR3 DNA sequence: TGCGCCAGCAGCCAAGTTCAGGTGGGGGCCTCCTACGAGCAGTACTTC. This gives the protein CASSQVQVGASYEQYF.

The chain employs TRBV28 and TRBJ1-4; weak D call: TRBD1 (5 bases). V gave up 3 bases and J gave up 5 bases, with 16 bases separating them. The CDR3 runs to 16 residues. Germline CDR1 and CDR2: MDHEN and SYDVKM. The CDR3 DNA sequence: TGTGCCAGCAGTTTTATAAGGGGCAGCATAAATGAAAAACTGTTTTTT. Its translation: CASSFIRGSINEKLFF.

The chain is built from TRBV10-2 and TRBJ2-1, with 9 nucleotides matching TRBD2. V was clipped by 11 bases and J by 7 bases; unmatched bases: 12. The CDR3 consists of 14 residues. The germline V gene has CDR1 WSHSY and CDR2 SAAADI. This chain's CDR3 is CAVGAGGFGNEQFF. Written as DNA, the CDR3 is TGCGCCGTAGGGGCGGGAGGGTTTGGGAATGAGCAGTTCTTC.

Only one count was recorded for this clone. The rearrangement uses TRBV6-5 and TRBJ1-5; possible D gene TRBD1, 6 bases. V lost 4 bases to trimming and J lost 2 bases, with 9 bases between them. Germline lookup yields CDR1 MNHEY and CDR2 SVGAGI. The CDR3 loop spans 14 amino acids. The DNA of the CDR3 is TGTGCCAGCAGTTCACAGGGCGGCAATCAGCCCCAGCATTTT. This encodes CASSSQGGNQPQHF.

The chain combines TRBV15 with TRBJ2-7, with D possibly matching TRBD1 (6 bases). The germline V and J ends were trimmed by 2 bases and 3 bases, with 17 bases remaining between them. CDR3 size: 16 residues. Germline CDR1 and CDR2: LNHNV and YYDKDF (reference sequence). The CDR3: CATSRTIGQGSYEQYF. In DNA form, the CDR3 reads TGTGCCACCAGCAGAACCATCGGGCAGGGGAGCTACGAGCAGTACTTC. Full variable domain (remainder filled in from reference TRBV15 and TRBJ2-7): DAMVIQNPRYQVTQFGKPVTLSCSQTLNHNVMYWYQQKSSQAPKLLFHYYDKDFNNEADTPDNFQSRRPNTSFCFLDIRSPGLGDTAMYLCATSRTIGQGSYEQYFGPGTRLTVT.

V gene TRBV28 combines with J gene TRBJ2-5, with TRBD1 matching over 8 bases. J was trimmed by 2 bases and V by 6 bases; bases with no gene match: 5. This CDR3 spans 14 amino acids. Per germline, CDR1 MDHEN and CDR2 SYDVKM. CDR3 region: CASRGQGWQETQYF. CDR3 nucleotide sequence: TGTGCCAGCAGAGGACAGGGATGGCAAGAGACCCAGTACTTC.

The gene calls are TRBV30 and TRBJ1-2, with 7 nucleotides matching TRBD1. The CDR3 sequence is 15 residues long. The junction had 9 bases not matched to a gene; V was cut back by 1 base and J by 4 bases. CDR1 is GTSNPN, CDR2 SVGIG, per germline (reference sequence). The CDR3 region is CAWSALTTGPYGYTF. The CDR3, as DNA: TGTGCCTGGAGTGCTCTTACGACAGGGCCCTATGGCTACACCTTC.

The chain uses TRBV27 and TRBJ1-5; D is undetermined. This CDR3 comprises 15 residues. The germline CDR1 and CDR2 sequences are MNHEY and SMNVEV (reference sequence). Trimming pared 4 bases from V and 3 bases from J, leaving 13 bases between. The CDR3 DNA is TGTGCCAGCAGTTACTCCTTCAAAAACAATCAGCCCCAGCATTTT. Translation: CASSYSFKNNQPQHF.

The chain uses TRBV7-6 and TRBJ1-1, with D perhaps matching TRBD1 (5 bases). The CDR3 contains 15 residues. CDR1 and CDR2 (germline): SGHVS, FNYEAQ. V shed 1 base and J shed 3 bases, with 12 bases lying between them. DNA for the CDR3: TGTGCCAGCAGCTTAGGCCCAGGGTGGGACACTGAAGCTTTCTTT. This codes for CASSLGPGWDTEAFF.

J is TRBJ2-7 and V is TRBV6-5; D is ambiguous. Germline CDR1 reads MNHEY; CDR2 reads SVGAGI. Trimming pared 8 bases from V and 2 bases from J, leaving 19 bases between. This CDR3 is built from 15 residues. The CDR3 here is CASGPPDVVPYEQYF. In nucleotides, the CDR3 is TGTGCCAGCGGCCCCCCAGACGTTGTCCCCTACGAGCAGTACTTC.